This entry lists 27 T cell receptor beta chains sequenced from one sample in a study of monozygotic twins with inflammatory bowel disease. TCRdb reworked the 5' RACE reads into one entry per CDR3 protein, no DNA. Its table records approximately 380,000 distinct CDR3 sequences. Sequencing was carried out using blood. The receptors come from a human donor with ulcerative colitis or Crohn's disease, or a healthy co-twin of an affected twin (not recorded which).

This chain joins TRBV28 and TRBJ2-1; TCRdb's D gene call, TRBD2, goes unchecked for lack of DNA. CDR1 MDHEN and CDR2 SYDVKM come from the germline V gene. CDR3 length: 19 amino acids. CDR3 amino acids: CASSLPGLAGGSSYNEQFF.

CDR3 in amino acids: CASSFRENEQFF. This chain joins TRBV5-1 and TRBJ2-1; TCRdb selects TRBD1, and the lack of DNA leaves this call unchecked. The CDR3 is 12 residues long. CDR1 is SGHRS, CDR2 YFSETQ, per germline. Looking up the rest from reference TRBV5-1 and TRBJ2-1 gives the full variable domain: KAGVTQTPRYLIKTRGQQVTLSCSPISGHRSVSWYQQTPGQGLQFLFEYFSETQRNKGNFPGRFSGRQFSNSRSEMNVSTLELGDSALYLCASSFRENEQFFGPGTRLTVL.

The chain links TRBV5-5 to TRBJ2-4; TCRdb outputs TRBD1, but without DNA this stays unchecked. This CDR3 is 18 amino acids long. Germline V gives CDR1 SGHKS, CDR2 YYEKEE (reference sequence). CDR3 loop: CASSLVGQGANFKNIQYF.

The genes are TRBV10-3 and TRBJ1-1; no DNA is available, so the TRBD1 call from TCRdb remains unchecked. This CDR3 contains 13 residues. CDR1 and CDR2 from the germline V gene are ENHRY and SYGVKD. The CDR3 here is CAISTTGGTEAFF.

The V and J genes are TRBV5-1 and TRBJ2-1; TCRdb selects TRBD1, and the lack of DNA leaves this call unchecked. CDR1 and CDR2 from the germline V gene are SGHRS and YFSETQ. This CDR3 has 17 amino acids. The CDR3 loop reads CASSSPVGGGTYNEQFF.

This chain joins TRBV12-3 or TRBV12-4 and TRBJ1-1; TCRdb lists TRBD1, though no DNA is available to test this call. CDR3 length: 14 residues. The CDR3 here is CASTLGRMNTEAFF.

V is TRBV7-2 and J is TRBJ2-2; TCRdb indicates TRBD2, and absent DNA this call remains unverified. Looked up from germline, CDR1 is SGHTA and CDR2 is FQGNSA. The CDR3 is 17 residues long. The chain's CDR3 is CASSLTPTSPLTGELFF.

The rearrangement uses TRBV6-2 or TRBV6-3 and TRBJ2-7; the D call from TCRdb, TRBD1, cannot be confirmed without DNA. CDR1 is MNHEY and CDR2 is SVGEGT in the germline V gene. This CDR3 has 13 residues. The CDR3 loop is CATTGHPAYEQYF.

V and J are TRBV4-1 and TRBJ1-2. The germline V gene has CDR1 MGHRA and CDR2 YSYEKL. This CDR3 spans 15 amino acids. The CDR3 reads CASSQVQGPQDGYTF.

The chain employs TRBV20-1 and TRBJ2-1. This CDR3 comprises 11 residues. The germline gives CDR1 DFQATT, CDR2 SNEGSKA (reference sequence). CDR3 protein: CSANSYNEQFF.

The gene calls are TRBV20-1 and TRBJ2-1; the TRBD1 assignment by TCRdb is unverifiable without DNA. There are 15 residues in the CDR3. Germline lookup yields CDR1 DFQATT and CDR2 SNEGSKA (reference sequence). CDR3 in amino acids: CSAIHTGTGYNEQFF.

CDR3 amino acids: CASSLNGGPRLKADTQYF. V usage is TRBV7-3 and J usage is TRBJ2-3; TCRdb selects TRBD1, and the lack of DNA leaves this call unchecked. The CDR3 loop spans 18 amino acids. Germline-derived CDR1 and CDR2 are SGHTA and FQGTGA.

The chain recombines TRBV7-2 with TRBJ2-2; TCRdb calls TRBD2, which cannot be checked without DNA. Germline assignment: CDR1 SGHTA and CDR2 FQGNSA. The CDR3 consists of 18 residues. This chain's CDR3 is CASSLLLAGGEGTGELFF. The complete variable domain, with remaining parts taken from reference TRBV7-2 and TRBJ2-2, reads GAGVSQSPSNKVTEKGKDVELRCDPISGHTALYWYRQSLGQGLEFLIYFQGNSAPDKSGLPSDRFSAERTGGSVSTLTIQRTQQEDSAVYLCASSLLLAGGEGTGELFFGEGSRLTVL.

The chain's CDR3 is CASSQDPTDSAPTIEQFF. The chain links TRBV3-1 to TRBJ2-1; checking the TCRdb D call of TRBD1 is not possible without DNA. The CDR3 extends over 18 amino acids. The germline CDR1 and CDR2 sequences are LGHDT and YNNKEL (reference sequence).

The V gene is TRBV18, the J gene TRBJ2-6; TCRdb's D call of TRBD1 is untestable without DNA. This CDR3 spans 17 amino acids. Per germline, CDR1 KGHSH and CDR2 LQKENI. This chain's CDR3 is CASSPRTGGAGANVLTF.

J is TRBJ1-2 and V is TRBV4-3. The CDR3 runs 14 residues. Looked up from germline, CDR1 is LGHNA and CDR2 is YSLEER. The CDR3 here is CASSQDLRGAGYTF.

V gene TRBV7-3 combines with J gene TRBJ2-5; lacking DNA, the TRBD2 call made by TCRdb goes unchecked. CDR3 size: 15 residues. CDR1 and CDR2 (germline): SGHTA, FQGTGA. CDR3 in amino acids: CASSPGLAPQETQYF.

The chain joins TRBV11-2 to TRBJ2-1; TCRdb selects TRBD2, and the lack of DNA leaves this call unchecked. This CDR3 spans 16 amino acids. CDR1 is SGHAT and CDR2 is FQNNGV in the germline V gene. The CDR3 is CASSSSLAVSYNEQFF.

J is TRBJ1-1 and V is TRBV6-2 or TRBV6-3; the D call from TCRdb, TRBD1, cannot be confirmed without DNA. This CDR3 comprises 13 residues. Germline-derived CDR1 and CDR2 are MNHEY and SVGEGT. CDR3 sequence reads: CASSYRGQTEAFF.

The chain joins TRBV6-1 to TRBJ1-2; TCRdb reports TRBD1, a call that lacks DNA to check it against. The CDR3 totals 19 residues. Germline values: CDR1 MNHNS, CDR2 SASEGT. CDR3: CASSPSRDRGHNRYYGYTF.

The chain couples TRBV7-9 to TRBJ2-5; there is no DNA to check the TCRdb D call of TRBD2. CDR1 and CDR2 from the germline V gene are SEHNR and FQNEAQ (reference sequence). This CDR3 is 17 amino acids long. CDR3 region: CASSYPGLAGGLETQYF.

The CDR3 is CASSLGGFNYGYTF. V gene TRBV7-9 combines with J gene TRBJ1-2; with no DNA, the TCRdb D assignment of TRBD1 cannot be verified. This CDR3 spans 14 amino acids. CDR1 and CDR2 (germline): SEHNR, FQNEAQ (reference sequence).

The chain recombines TRBV7-6 with TRBJ2-2; TCRdb picks TRBD1, but there is no DNA to check that call. Germline assignment: CDR1 SGHVS and CDR2 FNYEAQ. CDR3 length: 15 amino acids. This CDR3 is CASSLAGTATGELFF.

The rearrangement links TRBV18 to TRBJ2-7. Germline assignment: CDR1 KGHSH and CDR2 LQKENI. The CDR3 has 15 residues. CDR3: CASSPRDSSSYEQYF.

J is TRBJ2-2 and V is TRBV29-1. The germline V gene has CDR1 SQVTM and CDR2 ANQGSEA. CDR3 length equals 12 residues. CDR3 region: CSVARSTGELFF.

The V and J genes are TRBV12-3 or TRBV12-4 and TRBJ2-5; TCRdb picks TRBD2, but there is no DNA to check that call. The CDR3 covers 14 residues. The CDR3 loop is CASTTSGVQETQYF.

V and J are TRBV6-2 or TRBV6-3 and TRBJ1-2; the D gene TCRdb calls, TRBD1, cannot be checked with no DNA. The CDR3 runs 17 residues. Germline CDR1 is MNHEY and CDR2 is SVGEGT. This chain's CDR3 is CASSYSPGTGESYGYTF.